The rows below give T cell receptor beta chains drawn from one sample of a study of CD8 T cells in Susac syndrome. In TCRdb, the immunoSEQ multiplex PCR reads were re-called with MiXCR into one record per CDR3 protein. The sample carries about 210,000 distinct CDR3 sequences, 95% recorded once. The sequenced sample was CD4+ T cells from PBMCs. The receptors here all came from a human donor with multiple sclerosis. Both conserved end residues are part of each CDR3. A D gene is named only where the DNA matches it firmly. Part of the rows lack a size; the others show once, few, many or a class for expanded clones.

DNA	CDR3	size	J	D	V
TGTGCCAGCAGTTATGGGGGCGCTGAGGCCGACTATGGCTACACCTTC	CASSYGGAEADYGYTF	-	TRBJ1-2	-	TRBV6-5
TGTGCCAGCAGCCAAGATAACTTAAAGCCCTACGAGCAGTACTTC	CASSQDNLKPYEQYF	-	TRBJ2-7	-	TRBV14
TGCGCCAGCAGCTTGGGTCTGGTAGGGGAAGAAAAACTGTTTTTT	CASSLGLVGEEKLFF	-	TRBJ1-4	-	TRBV5-1
TGTGCCAGCAGTGCAAAGACAGGGGGCATCTATGGCTACACCTTC	CASSAKTGGIYGYTF	-	TRBJ1-2	TRBD1	TRBV6-1
TGCAGTGCTATAGTAGCGGGACGTGAGCAGTTCTTC	CSAIVAGREQFF	-	TRBJ2-1	TRBD2	TRBV20-1
TGTGCCTGGACGCAGCGGGAGGGTGAGCAGTTCTTC	CAWTQREGEQFF	-	TRBJ2-1	TRBD2	TRBV30
TGTGCCAGCAGTTTAGTCCCGACAGGAGTCCAAGAGACCCAGTACTTC	CASSLVPTGVQETQYF	-	TRBJ2-5	-	TRBV27
TGTGCCAGTAGTATTGGGACAGGGTGGAACACTGAAGCTTTCTTT	CASSIGTGWNTEAFF	-	TRBJ1-1	TRBD1	TRBV19
TGTGCCAGCAGCCAAACTAGCGGGAGAGGGGACCAGTACTTC	CASSQTSGRGDQYF	-	TRBJ2-5	TRBD2	TRBV27
TGTGCCTGGAGGATCCGGGTCGGAACTGAAGCTTTCTTT	CAWRIRVGTEAFF	-	TRBJ1-1	-	TRBV30
TGTGCCAGCAGCATCCCCTGGGGGTCGAACGAGCAGTACTTC	CASSIPWGSNEQYF	-	TRBJ2-7	-	TRBV21-1
TGCAGCACCCAGTGGGGCAGCTCAGATACGCAGTATTTT	CSTQWGSSDTQYF	-	TRBJ2-3	-	TRBV29-1
TGCAGCGTTGTTCTTTACGGCGAACTTACGAACTATGGCTACACCTTC	CSVVLYGELTNYGYTF	-	TRBJ1-2	-	TRBV29-1
TGTGCCAGCAGTGGGGCTCCGTTCAGCTCCTACAATGAGCAGTTCTTC	CASSGAPFSSYNEQFF	-	TRBJ2-1	-	TRBV2
TGTGCCAGCAGTGTAGCAGGGTTGGTAGGCGAGCAGTACTTC	CASSVAGLVGEQYF	-	TRBJ2-7	-	TRBV2
TGCGCCAGCAGTTGGGACAAGACTTACGAGCAGTACTTC	CASSWDKTYEQYF	-	TRBJ2-7	-	TRBV5-1
TGTGCCAGCAGTTTAGGTGGGGTCTTGAATGAGCAGTTCTTC	CASSLGGVLNEQFF	-	TRBJ2-1	-	TRBV12-3/TRBV12-4
TGTGCCAGCAGCTCGTCCGGGACCCAGGCCTACGAGCAGTACTTC	CASSSSGTQAYEQYF	-	TRBJ2-7	-	TRBV7-2
TGTGCCAGCAGCCGATCGGGAGAGACCCAGTACTTC	CASSRSGETQYF	few	TRBJ2-5	-	TRBV27
TGTGCCGCAGGTTTCCCCTACGAGCAGTACTTC	CAAGFPYEQYF	-	TRBJ2-7	-	TRBV19
TGTGCCAGCAGAGGGAGCCAAAACATTCAGTACTTC	CASRGSQNIQYF	-	TRBJ2-4	-	TRBV12-3/TRBV12-4
TGTGCCAGCAGTGCAAGGGGGGCGCAGGGGGAGACCCAGTACTTC	CASSARGAQGETQYF	-	TRBJ2-5	-	TRBV25-1
TGTGCCATCAGCCCCGGGGATCGGCGTAATTCACCCCTCCACTTT	CAISPGDRRNSPLHF	-	TRBJ1-6	-	TRBV10-3
TGTGCCAGCAGTTACTCCCGACACGGGGAGCAGTTCTTC	CASSYSRHGEQFF	once	TRBJ2-1	-	TRBV6-5
TGTGCCAGCAGCGTCGGGCAGAGGAATGAGCAGTTCTTC	CASSVGQRNEQFF	-	TRBJ2-1	-	TRBV9